Shown below are 14 T cell receptor beta chains from a single sample sequenced in a study of T cell changes during pregnancy in multiple sclerosis. Clones were read by immunoSEQ multiplex PCR, and TCRdb kept only the in-frame ones, dropping some. Counted here are under 45,000 clones, about 88% occurring once; the ten biggest clones make up 3.5% to 5%. The sequencing here drew on CD8+ T cells from peripheral blood mononuclear cells, taken in the first trimester of pregnancy. All receptors come from a female donor with multiple sclerosis, enrolled in a pregnancy study.

This chain uses TRBV5-4 with TRBJ1-6; the D is unclear. In germline, CDR1 is SGHNT, CDR2 YYREEE (reference sequence). There are 14 residues in the CDR3. The V and J ends lost 7 bases and 0 bases respectively, with 8 bases between them. CDR3 region: CASHPSSYNSPLHF. The CDR3 DNA reads TGTGCCAGCCATCCTAGCTCCTATAATTCACCCCTCCACTTT.

The genes are TRBV7-2 and TRBJ1-4, with TRBD1 as a possible D gene (6 bases). The CDR3 is 13 amino acids. The V end lost 5 bases, the J end lost 7 bases, and 11 bases lay between the germline ends. Germline V lookup: CDR1 SGHTA, CDR2 FQGNSA. CDR3 DNA sequence: TGTGCCAGCAGCCCGAGGGGGGGTGAAAAACTGTTTTTT. This encodes CASSPRGGEKLFF. Full variable domain (missing parts from reference TRBV7-2 and TRBJ1-4): GAGVSQSPSNKVTEKGKDVELRCDPISGHTALYWYRQSLGQGLEFLIYFQGNSAPDKSGLPSDRFSAERTGGSVSTLTIQRTQQEDSAVYLCASSPRGGEKLFFGSGTQLSVL.

The chain combines TRBV6-4 with TRBJ2-1, with 9 nucleotides matching TRBD2. The CDR3 is 15 residues long. V gave up 2 bases and J gave up 7 bases; unmatched junction bases: 6. CDR1 MRHNA and CDR2 SNTAGT come from the germline V gene. The CDR3 region is CASSDAGGGRNEQFF. In DNA form, the CDR3 reads TGTGCCAGCAGTGACGCGGGGGGGGGAAGGAATGAGCAGTTCTTC.

V gene TRBV27 combines with J gene TRBJ2-1, with TRBD2 as a possible D gene (7 bases). The CDR3 covers 16 residues. The germline V gene has CDR1 MNHEY and CDR2 SMNVEV (reference sequence). V was cut by 0 bases and J by 9 bases, with 18 bases left in between. The CDR3 here is CASSLSNPPGGSEQFF. CDR3 bases: TGTGCCAGCAGTTTATCGAACCCCCCGGGGGGCAGTGAGCAGTTCTTC.

The chain is built from TRBV15 and TRBJ1-5; D perhaps matches TRBD1 (6 bases). This CDR3 has 14 residues. V lost 6 bases and J 4 bases, leaving 13 bases between the germline ends. CDR1 is LNHNV and CDR2 is YYDKDF in the germline V gene (reference sequence). The CDR3 protein is CATRDEGGNQPQHF. The CDR3, as DNA: TGTGCCACCAGAGATGAGGGGGGGAATCAGCCCCAGCATTTT.

Concerning this clone itself: One junction end disagrees with the germline gene, perhaps due to a read error. The chain is built from TRBV6-1 and TRBJ2-7, with 8 bases matching TRBD1. Per germline, CDR1 MNHNS and CDR2 SASEGT. The CDR3 is made up of 14 amino acids. CDR3 bases: TGTGCCATCAGTGAGCCCGACAGGGGAAACGAGCAGTACTTC. Protein: CAISEPDRGNEQYF.

The chain uses TRBV9 and TRBJ2-7; weak D call: TRBD2 (6 bases). CDR1 SGDLS and CDR2 YYNGEE come from the germline V gene. The CDR3 is 13 amino acids. The V and J ends lost 0 bases and 7 bases respectively, with 11 bases between them. The CDR3 nucleotides read TGTGCCAGCAGCGTAGTACCGGGGGTGGAGCAGTACTTC. It is translated as CASSVVPGVEQYF.

V and J are TRBV27 and TRBJ2-7; D may be TRBD2 (5 bases). V gave up 0 bases and J gave up 4 bases, with 7 bases separating them. Germline CDR1 and CDR2: MNHEY and SMNVEV (reference sequence). The CDR3 runs 13 residues. CDR3 amino acids: CASSLSVAYEQYF. CDR3 sequence (DNA): TGTGCCAGCAGTTTATCGGTAGCGTACGAGCAGTACTTC.

This rearrangement joins TRBV5-6 to TRBJ2-7, with D maybe TRBD2 (5 bases). The germline V and J ends were trimmed by 0 bases and 5 bases, with 18 bases remaining between them. Looked up from germline, CDR1 is SGHDT and CDR2 is YYEEEE. This CDR3 region has 16 residues. The CDR3 region is CASSLDGGRWVNEQYF. In nucleotides, the CDR3 is TGTGCCAGCAGCTTGGACGGAGGCAGATGGGTTAACGAGCAGTACTTC.

The gene calls are TRBV9 and TRBJ2-1; D is unclear. CDR1 SGDLS and CDR2 YYNGEE come from the germline V gene. V was cut by 10 bases and J by 4 bases, with 12 bases left in between. The length of the CDR3 is 12 residues. CDR3 nucleotide sequence: TGTGCCTCTTCAGCGTATTACAATGAGCAGTTCTTC. Translated: CASSAYYNEQFF.

The chain links TRBV9 to TRBJ2-1, with D tentatively TRBD2 (6 bases). The CDR3 sequence is 17 residues long. V lost 0 bases, J lost 5 bases, and 18 bases lay in between. The germline V gene encodes CDR1 SGDLS and CDR2 YYNGEE. CDR3 in DNA: TGTGCCAGCAGCGTAGGAGGCTCGGGCGGGAAGAACAATGAGCAGTTCTTC. This gives the protein CASSVGGSGGKNNEQFF. Supplemented by reference TRBV9 and TRBJ2-1, the full variable domain reads DSGVTQTPKHLITATGQRVTLRCSPRSGDLSVYWYQQSLDQGLQFLIQYYNGEERAKGNILERFSAQQFPDLHSELNLSSLELGDSALYFCASSVGGSGGKNNEQFFGPGTRLTVL.

The chain is built from TRBV19 and TRBJ2-3, with a tentative D call TRBD2 (5 bases). The CDR3 consists of 12 residues. With 3 bases removed from V and 5 bases from J, the gap between germline ends came to 6 bases. Looked up from germline, CDR1 is LNHDA and CDR2 is SQIVND (reference sequence). The CDR3 DNA follows: TGTGCCAGTAGTATGGCGGGAGATACGCAGTATTTT. It encodes CASSMAGDTQYF.

This clone was recorded only once. The chain links TRBV9 to TRBJ1-4; D remains unclear. The CDR3 contains 15 residues. Trimming removed 4 bases from V and 8 bases from J, with 18 bases in between. CDR1 and CDR2 from the germline V gene are SGDLS and YYNGEE. The CDR3: CASSNPHSIVEKLFF. Written as DNA, the CDR3 is TGTGCCAGCAGCAATCCGCACAGTATCGTGGAAAAACTGTTTTTT.

The V call is TRBV6-5, the J call TRBJ2-7, with 9 bases aligning to TRBD1. CDR1 is MNHEY and CDR2 is SVGAGI in the germline V gene. J gave up 3 bases and V 5 bases, and 8 bases lay outside the gene matches. CDR3 length: 15 amino acids. CDR3 bases: TGTGCCAGCAGTACAGCCGGACAGGGGAGCTACGAGCAGTACTTC. The encoded protein is CASSTAGQGSYEQYF.